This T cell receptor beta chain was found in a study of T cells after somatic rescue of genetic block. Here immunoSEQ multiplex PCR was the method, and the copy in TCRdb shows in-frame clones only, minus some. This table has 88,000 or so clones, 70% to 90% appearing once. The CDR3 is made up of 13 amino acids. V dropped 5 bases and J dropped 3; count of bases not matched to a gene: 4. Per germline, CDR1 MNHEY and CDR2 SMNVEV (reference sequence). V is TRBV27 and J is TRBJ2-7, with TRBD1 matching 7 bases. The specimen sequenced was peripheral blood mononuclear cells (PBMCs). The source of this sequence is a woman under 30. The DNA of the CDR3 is TGTGCCAGCAGTGGCAACAGGGGCTACGAGCAGTACTTC. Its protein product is CASSGNRGYEQYF.